Sequencing of this TCR beta chain was carried out in a study of CDR3 diversity in severe acne. Looked up from germline, CDR1 is LNHDA and CDR2 is SQIVND (reference sequence). Trimming at V came to 9 bases and at J to 3 bases, leaving 16 bases not matched to a gene. The CDR3 covers 16 residues. Using its own MiXCR run on the PCR reads, TCRdb lists one record per CDR3 protein. The sample lists over 90,000 distinct CDR3 sequences, more than 45% seen once, with 9.5% to 15% in the top ten. The source is a male donor with acne. Sequencing was carried out using blood. The chain recombines TRBV19 with TRBJ2-7, with 8 bases fitting TRBD2. The DNA of the CDR3 is TGTGCCAGCCAAGGGTGGGCGGGAGGCTCCGACTACGAGCAGTACTTC. This encodes CASQGWAGGSDYEQYF.